Listed below are T cell receptor beta chains from one sample, sequenced in a study of blood T cells in healthy people across ages. TCRdb fed the 5' RACE reads into MiXCR, producing one record per CDR3 protein. This repertoire shows 600,000 to 800,000 distinct CDR3 sequences, 20% to 25% found once; its top ten account for 3% to 4.5%. Specimen: blood. Source of these receptors: a man between 65 and 85 years old in good health. Each CDR3 is given without its conserved first and last residue.

V gene: TRBV9; CDR3 protein: ASSVASSGAYEQY
V gene: TRBV5-1; CDR3 protein: ASSGGLAVETQY
V gene: TRBV30; CDR3 protein: AWSSGSYEQY
V gene: TRBV10-3; CDR3 protein: AISEPRDSNNEQF
V gene: TRBV7-2; CDR3 protein: ASSLESYYNEQF
V gene: TRBV20-1; CDR3 protein: SARDGVIYEQY
V gene: TRBV28; CDR3 protein: ASTGPTGRAF
V gene: TRBV5-1; CDR3 protein: ASRRGTDSYNEQF
V gene: TRBV5-6; CDR3 protein: ASSSPGGNTGELF
V gene: TRBV29-1; CDR3 protein: SVETALASEIEQY
V gene: TRBV5-1; CDR3 protein: ASTRTLNNEQF
V gene: TRBV18; CDR3 protein: ASSPAIPSYNEQF
V gene: TRBV7-6; CDR3 protein: ASRATGTVSKETQY
V gene: TRBV6-2/TRBV6-3; CDR3 protein: ASSRQASSYNEQF
V gene: TRBV12-3/TRBV12-4; CDR3 protein: ASSLSTIGAYTEAF
V gene: TRBV7-2; CDR3 protein: ASSPTTSGSVTDTQY
V gene: TRBV3-1; CDR3 protein: ASSQSLVDSSSYNSPLH
V gene: TRBV6-9; CDR3 protein: ASSYLTGGAGSPLH
V gene: TRBV5-1; CDR3 protein: ASSVGQGPVN
V gene: TRBV11-2; CDR3 protein: ASTPGPYNEQF
V gene: TRBV5-1; CDR3 protein: ASSLGQEMH
V gene: TRBV18; CDR3 protein: ASSPLTGTTYNEQF
V gene: TRBV20-1; CDR3 protein: SARVSSGISNEQF
V gene: TRBV29-1; CDR3 protein: SVEPRLNTEAF
V gene: TRBV20-1; CDR3 protein: SAGRMNTEAF
V gene: TRBV6-5; CDR3 protein: ASSYSSGQRGSEQY
V gene: TRBV28; CDR3 protein: ASSLLLADKASTDTQY